These T cell receptor beta chains were read from a single sample in a study of cytomegalovirus exposure and HLA in healthy donors. The assay was immunoSEQ multiplex PCR, and TCRdb's table has in-frame clones only and misses some. The sample lists fewer than 200,000 clones, 75% to 80% seen once, with 0.85% to 1% in the top ten. Sequenced: PBMCs. The receptors originated from a woman between 45 and 60 years old in good health and CMV-seropositive. Each CDR3 is given with its conserved first and last residue. The D gene is left open where the match is weak. Clone size is given for some rows only: seen once, a few or many times, or a class if the clone is expanded.

>TRBV5-6|TRBJ1-1|TRBD1|NA
CASSLGQGTTEAFF
TGTGCCAGCAGCCTAGGACAGGGTACGACTGAAGCTTTCTTT
>TRBV10-1|TRBJ2-3|TRBD2|NA
CASSELGLASPQYF
TGCGCCAGCAGTGAGTTGGGACTAGCGTCCCCTCAGTATTTT
>TRBV7-2|TRBJ2-7|TRBD2|NA
CASKTSGGVYEQYF
TGTGCCAGCAAAACTAGCGGGGGTGTTTACGAGCAGTACTTC
>TRBV25-1|TRBJ2-1|NA|NA
CASRTQGHEQFF
TGTGCCAGCAGGACACAGGGTCATGAGCAGTTCTTC
>TRBV7-6|TRBJ2-3|NA|NA
CASSLVPTSTDTQYF
TGTGCCAGCAGCTTAGTACCGACTAGCACAGATACGCAGTATTTT
>TRBV2|TRBJ2-1|TRBD2|once
CASSDNQWTSGRNEQFF
TGTGCCAGCAGTGATAATCAATGGACTAGCGGGAGGAATGAGCAGTTCTTC
>TRBV25-1|TRBJ2-7|NA|NA
CASSDPSSSYEQYF
TGTGCCAGCAGTGATCCTTCTTCATCCTACGAGCAGTACTTC
>TRBV28|TRBJ1-1|NA|NA
CASSSPHMNTEAFF
TGTGCCAGCAGTTCCCCCCACATGAACACTGAAGCTTTCTTT
>TRBV2|TRBJ2-7|NA|NA
CASSPGTDTYEQYF
TGTGCCAGCAGCCCTGGGACTGACACCTACGAGCAGTACTTC
>TRBV5-1|TRBJ2-5|NA|NA
CASKQPGIQETQYF
TGCGCCAGTAAGCAGCCGGGGATCCAAGAGACCCAGTACTTC
>TRBV11-2|TRBJ2-5|TRBD2|NA
CASSLNLAGGYQETQYF
TGTGCCAGCAGCTTAAACCTAGCGGGAGGGTACCAAGAGACCCAGTACTTC
>TRBV4-3|TRBJ1-6|TRBD1|NA
CASSQPGAGGDSPLHF
TGCGCCAGCAGCCAACCCGGGGCAGGGGGCGATTCACCCCTCCACTTT
>TRBV7-9|TRBJ1-1|TRBD1|NA
CASSFTDRGTEAFF
TGTGCCAGCAGCTTCACCGACAGGGGTACTGAAGCTTTCTTT
>TRBV6-5|TRBJ2-3|TRBD2|once
CASSYHPGLPTDTQYF
TGTGCCAGCAGTTACCATCCGGGACTACCCACAGATACGCAGTATTTT
>TRBV2|TRBJ2-5|TRBD2|NA
CASVREGRAQYF
TGTGCCAGCGTGCGGGAGGGCCGGGCCCAGTACTTC
>TRBV29-1|TRBJ1-1|TRBD1|NA
CSVRTGWGTEAFF
TGCAGCGTGCGGACAGGCTGGGGCACTGAAGCTTTCTTT
>TRBV28|TRBJ1-1|NA|NA
CASSSAGWEKNTEAFF
TGTGCCAGCAGTTCGGCAGGGTGGGAAAAGAACACTGAAGCTTTCTTT
>TRBV7-9|TRBJ1-1|TRBD1|few
CASSKGQGATEAFF
TGTGCCAGCAGCAAAGGACAGGGGGCCACTGAAGCTTTCTTT
>TRBV25-1|TRBJ1-2|NA|NA
CASSENLAGGYTF
TGTGCCAGCAGTGAAAACTTAGCCGGTGGCTACACCTTC
>TRBV6-6|TRBJ1-5|NA|NA
CASSPTISNQPQHF
TGTGCCAGCAGTCCCACTATTAGCAATCAGCCCCAGCATTTT
>TRBV28|TRBJ2-5|NA|NA
CASSPTGGQETQYF
TGTGCCAGCAGTCCAACGGGTGGCCAAGAGACCCAGTACTTC
>TRBV25-1|TRBJ2-7|NA|few
CASSGHRQLYEQYF
TGTGCCAGCTCAGGCCACAGACAGCTCTACGAGCAGTACTTC
>TRBV18|TRBJ2-5|NA|NA
CASSLTGTPLKTQYF
TGTGCCAGCTCACTGACCGGGACACCCCTGAAGACCCAGTACTTC
>TRBV20-1|TRBJ2-1|NA|NA
CSAGNYNEQFF
TGCAGTGCCGGGAACTACAATGAGCAGTTCTTC
>TRBV19|TRBJ1-1|TRBD1|NA
CASTDRPRTEAFF
TGTGCCAGTACGGACAGGCCGAGGACTGAAGCTTTCTTT
>TRBV6-5|TRBJ1-6|NA|once
CASSPRWELNSPLHF
TGTGCCAGCAGTCCAAGATGGGAGCTTAATTCCCCCCTCCACTTT
>TRBV2|TRBJ1-5|NA|NA
CASSQEVQPQHF
TGTGCCAGCAGCCAGGAGGTTCAGCCCCAGCATTTT
>TRBV27|TRBJ2-7|TRBD2|NA
CASSRSSGARNEQYF
TGTGCCAGCAGTCGATCTAGCGGGGCGAGAAACGAGCAGTACTTC
>TRBV25-1|TRBJ1-3|NA|few
CASKEGGRGGNTIYF
TGTGCCAGCAAGGAGGGGGGGCGAGGTGGAAACACCATATATTTT
>TRBV6-6|TRBJ2-7|NA|few
CASSYPQVEQYF
TGTGCCAGCAGTTACCCCCAGGTCGAGCAGTACTTC
>TRBV2|TRBJ2-5|TRBD1|NA
CASSRLTGGGETQYF
TGTGCCAGCAGTCGATTAACAGGGGGCGGAGAGACCCAGTACTTC
>TRBV9|TRBJ1-3|NA|NA
CASSVDQVAGNTIYF
TGTGCCAGCAGCGTAGACCAGGTTGCTGGAAACACCATATATTTT
>TRBV7-2|TRBJ1-2|TRBD1|NA
CASSVQAGTDGGYTF
TGTGCCAGCAGCGTACAAGCCGGGACAGATGGTGGCTACACCTTC
>TRBV30|TRBJ2-7|NA|NA
CAWSVLTYEQYF
TGTGCCTGGAGTGTACTGACCTACGAGCAGTACTTC
>TRBV5-6|TRBJ2-7|NA|NA
CASSAGTAIYEQYF
TGTGCCAGCAGCGCGGGGACAGCAATATACGAGCAGTACTTC
>TRBV10-1|TRBJ2-7|NA|once
CASSERQAYEQYF
TGCGCCAGCAGTGAGAGACAGGCCTACGAGCAGTACTTC
>TRBV28|TRBJ1-5|TRBD1|NA
CASSSPRQGYQPQHF
TGTGCCAGCAGTTCTCCCCGACAGGGGTACCAGCCCCAGCATTTT
>TRBV27|TRBJ2-1|NA|NA
CASSLRRGSYNEQFF
TGTGCCAGCAGTTTACGCAGGGGCTCCTACAATGAGCAGTTCTTC
>TRBV5-1|TRBJ2-7|TRBD2|once
CASSSSAGGIVHEQYF
TGCGCCAGCAGCTCCTCCGCGGGGGGGATTGTACACGAGCAGTACTTC
>TRBV5-1|TRBJ1-2|TRBD1|NA
CASSLATGGWNGYTF
TGCGCCAGCAGCTTGGCCACAGGGGGATGGAATGGCTACACCTTC
>TRBV4-2|TRBJ2-7|NA|NA
CASSPGEVAGEEQYF
TGTGCCAGCAGCCCAGGGGAAGTAGCAGGAGAAGAGCAGTACTTC
>TRBV25-1|TRBJ1-1|NA|NA
CASRETGSNTEAFF
TGTGCCAGCAGAGAGACAGGCTCAAACACTGAAGCTTTCTTT
>TRBV9|TRBJ2-7|NA|few
CASSGGLAYEQYF
TGTGCCAGCAGCGGGGGCCTGGCATACGAGCAGTACTTC